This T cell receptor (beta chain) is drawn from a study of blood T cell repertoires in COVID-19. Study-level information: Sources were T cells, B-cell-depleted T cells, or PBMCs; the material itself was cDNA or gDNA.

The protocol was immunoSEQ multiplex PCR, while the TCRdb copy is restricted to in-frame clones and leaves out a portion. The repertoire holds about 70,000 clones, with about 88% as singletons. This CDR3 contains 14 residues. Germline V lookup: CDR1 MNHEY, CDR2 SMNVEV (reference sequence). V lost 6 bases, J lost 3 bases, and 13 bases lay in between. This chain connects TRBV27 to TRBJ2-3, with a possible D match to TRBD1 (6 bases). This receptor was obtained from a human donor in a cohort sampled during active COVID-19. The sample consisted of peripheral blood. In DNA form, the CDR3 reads TGTGCCAGCAGACAGGGTTTGGGTACAGATACGCAGTATTTT. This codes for CASRQGLGTDTQYF.